The following is a T cell receptor (beta chain) sequence with its context. The assay was immunoSEQ multiplex PCR, and TCRdb's table has in-frame clones only and misses some. The repertoire holds approximately 90,000 clones, with about 90% as singletons. These data originate in a study of OX40 agonist ivuxolimab in advanced cancers. Trimming at V came to 3 bases and at J to 4 bases, leaving 3 bases not matched to a gene. Germline V CDR1 and CDR2: SGDLS, YYNGEE. This CDR3 comprises 16 residues. The sample in question was CD4+ or CD8+ T cells sorted from blood, obtained in a trial of the OX40 agonist ivuxolimab. This TCR was sampled from an adult with an advanced solid tumor such as melanoma, head and neck, liver or kidney cancer. The rearrangement joins TRBV9 to TRBJ2-6, with 11 bases fitting TRBD1. The CDR3 sequence is CASSGTGGAGANVLTF. CDR3 in DNA: TGTGCCAGCAGCGGGACAGGGGGCGCCGGGGCCAACGTCCTGACTTTC.